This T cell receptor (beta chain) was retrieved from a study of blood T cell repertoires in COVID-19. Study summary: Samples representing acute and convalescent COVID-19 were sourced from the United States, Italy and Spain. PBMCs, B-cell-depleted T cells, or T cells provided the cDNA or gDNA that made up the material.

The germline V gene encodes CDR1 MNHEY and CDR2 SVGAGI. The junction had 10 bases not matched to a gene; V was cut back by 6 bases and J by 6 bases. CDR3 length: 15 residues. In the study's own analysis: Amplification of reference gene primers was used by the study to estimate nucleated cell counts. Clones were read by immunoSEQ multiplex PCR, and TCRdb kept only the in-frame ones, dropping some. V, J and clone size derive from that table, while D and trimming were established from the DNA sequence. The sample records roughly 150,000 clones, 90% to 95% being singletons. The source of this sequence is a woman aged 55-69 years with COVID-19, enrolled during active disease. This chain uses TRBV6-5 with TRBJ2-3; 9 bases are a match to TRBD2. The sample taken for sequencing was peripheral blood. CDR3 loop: CASSGGAGGQDTQYF. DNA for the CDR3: TGTGCCAGCAGCGGGGGCGCGGGGGGGCAGGATACGCAGTATTTT.